The next 11 T cell receptor beta chains were all read from a single sample in a study of blood T cell repertoires in COVID-19. Profiling relied on immunoSEQ multiplex PCR, and the TCRdb table lists in-frame clones only, not all of them. The sample has a few hundred thousand clones; roughly 85% are singletons. Material: PBMCs or T cells enriched from blood (not recorded which). These receptors came from a woman in her thirties who had recovered from COVID-19.

The J gene is TRBJ2-7, the V gene TRBV29-1; tentative D call: TRBD1 (6 bases). V was trimmed by 6 bases and J by 3 bases, leaving 9 bases between them. Germline CDR1 and CDR2: SQVTM and ANQGSEA. This CDR3 is built from 11 residues. CDR3 nucleotides: TGCAGCGTCGGGGACATCTACGAGCAGTACTTC. Translation gives CSVGDIYEQYF.

This clone was observed a single time. V usage is TRBV4-3 and J usage is TRBJ1-2; D is unresolved. V was trimmed by 3 bases and J by 8 bases, leaving 19 bases between them. The CDR3 spans 15 residues. Germline V gene sequence: CDR1 LGHNA, CDR2 YSLEER. The CDR3 sequence is CASSHRRGLKAGYTF. The CDR3 region has the DNA TGCGCCAGCAGCCACCGAAGAGGGTTAAAGGCGGGCTACACCTTC.

This clone showed up just a few times. The rearrangement uses TRBV25-1 and TRBJ1-1, with 11 bases identical to TRBD1. This CDR3 is 15 amino acids long. Germline loops: CDR1 MGHDK, CDR2 SYGVNS. Trimming cost V 4 bases and J 6 bases; bases outside gene matches: 7. The CDR3 region is CASSGLGQGDSEAFF. DNA of the CDR3: TGTGCCAGCAGTGGCCTGGGACAGGGGGACTCTGAAGCTTTCTTT.

This sequence joins TRBV11-1 and TRBJ1-1; 10 bases match TRBD1. J lost 5 bases, V lost 5 bases, and 5 bases had no gene match. This CDR3 contains 14 residues. Germline V CDR1 and CDR2: SGHAT, FQDESV (reference sequence). The CDR3 bases are TGTGCCAGCAGCCCAGACAGGGGGCAGACTGAAGCTTTCTTT. This encodes CASSPDRGQTEAFF.

The J gene is TRBJ1-2, the V gene TRBV11-2; D might be TRBD1 (6 bases). Germline V CDR1 and CDR2: SGHAT, FQNNGV. The ends were cut back, 0 bases at V and 8 bases at J, with 13 bases in the middle. The CDR3 covers 14 residues. The CDR3 reads CASSLEAGVWGYTF. DNA for the CDR3: TGTGCCAGCAGCTTAGAGGCAGGGGTGTGGGGCTACACCTTC. Drawing the rest from reference TRBV11-2 and TRBJ1-2, the complete variable domain is EAGVAQSPRYKIIEKRQSVAFWCNPISGHATLYWYQQILGQGPKLLIQFQNNGVVDDSQLPKDRFSAERLKGVDSTLKIQPAKLEDSAVYLCASSLEAGVWGYTFGSGTRLTVV.

The V gene is TRBV5-1, the J gene TRBJ1-6; TRBD1 aligns across 9 bases. The CDR3 runs 18 residues. Germline V lookup: CDR1 SGHRS, CDR2 YFSETQ. Germline trimming cut 4 bases from V and 7 bases from J; bases unmatched to any gene: 15. The CDR3 nucleotides are TGCGCCAGCAGCAAGGACAGGGGCCAACGCGGAATCAATTCACCCCTCCACTTT. It yields the protein CASSKDRGQRGINSPLHF.

The chain links TRBV29-1 to TRBJ1-2; TRBD1 agrees at 9 bases. CDR1 and CDR2 from the germline V gene are SQVTM and ANQGSEA. The CDR3 has 15 amino acids. Losses at the gene ends were 4 bases for V and 3 bases for J; bases not matched to a gene: 9. The CDR3 nucleotides are TGCAGCGTTGTAGACAGGGGGGCGAAATACTATGGCTACACCTTC. Translating it yields CSVVDRGAKYYGYTF.

This chain connects TRBV9 to TRBJ2-3, with 8 bases lining up with TRBD2. The J segment lost 5 bases and the V segment lost 4 bases, leaving 9 bases of the junction unmatched. The CDR3 is made up of 15 amino acids. Germline lookup yields CDR1 SGDLS and CDR2 YYNGEE. This chain's CDR3 is CASSNSGVGGDTQYF. The DNA for the CDR3 is TGTGCCAGCAGCAATAGCGGGGTGGGGGGAGATACGCAGTATTTT.

V gene TRBV7-6 combines with J gene TRBJ1-2, with D perhaps matching TRBD1 (5 bases). Trimming removed 5 bases at V and 3 bases at J, with 13 bases between. The CDR3 length is 14 residues. CDR1 and CDR2 (germline): SGHVS, FNYEAQ. CDR3 loop: CASSPGGVDYGYTF. DNA for the CDR3: TGTGCCAGCAGCCCAGGAGGGGTGGACTATGGCTACACCTTC.

J is TRBJ1-3 and V is TRBV29-1; possible D gene TRBD1, 5 bases. Germline V gives CDR1 SQVTM, CDR2 ANQGSEA. The CDR3 loop spans 14 amino acids. V gave up 4 bases and J gave up 0 bases, with 10 bases separating them. The CDR3 protein is CSVAGRASGNTIYF. Written as DNA, the CDR3 is TGCAGCGTTGCTGGCAGGGCCTCTGGAAACACCATATATTTT.

V gene TRBV25-1 combines with J gene TRBJ1-2; 8 bases line up with TRBD1. J gave up 1 base and V 1 base, and 8 bases lay outside the gene matches. This CDR3 spans 17 amino acids. Germline-derived CDR1 and CDR2 are MGHDK and SYGVNS. CDR3 sequence (DNA): TGTGCCAGCAGTGAATCACCCGGACAGGGCATTAACTATGGCTACACCTTC. Its translation: CASSESPGQGINYGYTF.